Listed below are T cell receptor beta chains from one sample, sequenced in a study of persistence of HIV-infected CD4 T cells. Their antigens are not known. Libraries were prepared by immunoSEQ multiplex PCR; TCRdb keeps only in-frame clonotypes and omits some of them. The sample yields 35,000 to 55,000 clones, 88% seen once. The sample here was CD4+ T cells sorted from PBMCs after approximately 19-hour stimulation, taken from a patient who received antiretroviral therapy. Receptors originate from an adult woman with HIV who was CMV-seropositive. The CDR3 runs from the conserved cysteine through the conserved F or W. The D gene is left open where the match is weak. Size tells how often a clone was seen (once, few, many) or the class of an expanded clone, and some rows leave it out.

v_gene	d_gene	j_gene	abundance	len	CDR3aa	CDR3nt
TRBV12-3/TRBV12-4	NA	TRBJ2-1	NA	13	CASRLRSYNEQFF	TGTGCCAGCCGACTCAGGTCTTACAATGAGCAGTTCTTC
TRBV19	NA	TRBJ2-5	few	14	CASSILGLEETQYF	TGTGCCAGTAGTATTCTAGGCTTGGAAGAGACCCAGTACTTC
TRBV5-1	NA	TRBJ2-1	NA	13	CASSASRGNEQFF	TGCGCCAGCAGCGCATCGCGGGGAAATGAGCAGTTCTTC
TRBV5-1	TRBD1	TRBJ2-2	NA	15	CASSSGTGMAGELFF	TGCGCCAGCAGCTCCGGGACAGGGATGGCCGGGGAGCTGTTTTTT
TRBV7-2	NA	TRBJ1-2	NA	14	CASSFGPDNYGYTF	TGTGCCAGCAGCTTCGGACCGGATAACTATGGCTACACCTTC
TRBV7-3	NA	TRBJ2-2	NA	13	CASSLAGTGELFF	TGTGCCAGCAGCTTAGCCGGCACCGGGGAGCTGTTTTTT
TRBV5-1	TRBD1	TRBJ2-7	once	14	CASSWGQGSYEQYF	TGCGCCAGCAGCTGGGGACAGGGGTCCTACGAGCAGTACTTC
TRBV29-1	NA	TRBJ1-2	NA	11	CSVETGYGYTF	TGCAGCGTTGAGACAGGTTATGGCTACACCTTC
TRBV30	NA	TRBJ1-2	once	15	CAWIVARRSNYGYTF	TGTGCCTGGATAGTGGCCAGGCGTTCTAACTATGGCTACACCTTC
TRBV3-1/TRBV3-2	NA	TRBJ2-2	NA	13	CASSQEVAGELFF	TGTGCCAGCAGCCAAGAAGTGGCCGGGGAGCTGTTTTTT
TRBV5-1	NA	TRBJ1-6	NA	16	CASSFNRPGIDSPLHF	TGCGCCAGCAGCTTTAACCGGCCAGGAATCGATTCACCCCTCCACTTT
TRBV12-3/TRBV12-4	NA	TRBJ1-2	NA	13	CASSFARADGYTF	TGTGCCAGCAGTTTTGCCAGGGCGGATGGCTACACCTTC
TRBV30	NA	TRBJ1-1	medium-sized	13	CAWSADRRTEAFF	TGTGCCTGGAGTGCCGACAGGAGGACTGAAGCTTTCTTT
TRBV3-1/TRBV3-2	NA	TRBJ1-1	NA	15	CASSTPDRPNTEAFF	TGTGCCAGCAGCACGCCGGACAGACCGAACACTGAAGCTTTCTTT
TRBV19	TRBD2	TRBJ2-1	NA	17	CASSIVPTSGGLNEQFF	TGTGCCAGTAGTATTGTGCCGACTAGCGGGGGGTTGAATGAGCAGTTCTTC
TRBV19	NA	TRBJ2-6	NA	14	CASRQDSGANVLTF	TGTGCCAGTCGACAGGACTCTGGGGCCAACGTCCTGACTTTC
TRBV18	NA	TRBJ1-4	NA	15	CASSPSGKRDEKLFF	TGTGCCAGCTCACCGTCGGGAAAGAGGGATGAAAAACTGTTTTTT
TRBV6-1	NA	TRBJ2-1	NA	15	CASSEIRGSYNEQFF	TGTGCCAGCAGTGAAATAAGGGGTTCCTACAATGAGCAGTTCTTC
TRBV3-1/TRBV3-2	TRBD1	TRBJ1-1	NA	15	CASSQARGLYTEAFF	TGTGCCAGCAGCCAAGCCAGGGGGCTCTACACTGAAGCTTTCTTT
TRBV29-1	NA	TRBJ2-5	NA	13	CSANLGVWETQYF	TGCAGCGCGAACCTGGGGGTTTGGGAGACCCAGTACTTC
TRBV6-4	TRBD1	TRBJ2-6	NA	17	CASSAGTGGSGANVLTF	TGTGCCAGCAGCGCCGGGACAGGGGGGTCTGGGGCCAACGTCCTGACTTTC
TRBV29-1	NA	TRBJ2-7	NA	13	CSGSGGPTYEQYF	TGCAGTGGATCCGGGGGCCCGACCTACGAGCAGTACTTC
TRBV30	NA	TRBJ1-1	NA	18	CAWSPPGRGRVSGTEAFF	TGTGCCTGGAGTCCTCCCGGGAGGGGAAGGGTATCGGGGACTGAAGCTTTCTTT
TRBV19	NA	TRBJ1-6	NA	14	CASTSRWANSPLHF	TGTGCCAGTACCTCCAGGTGGGCCAACTCACCCCTCCACTTT
TRBV3-1/TRBV3-2	NA	TRBJ2-4	NA	15	CASSQDARRGNIQYF	TGTGCCAGCAGCCAAGATGCCCGGAGGGGGAACATTCAGTACTTC
TRBV25-1	NA	TRBJ2-1	NA	13	CASSEWGEQEQFF	TGTGCCAGCAGTGAATGGGGGGAGCAGGAGCAGTTCTTC
TRBV7-3	NA	TRBJ2-7	NA	14	CASSFARGLDEQYF	TGTGCCAGCAGCTTCGCCAGGGGCCTGGACGAGCAGTACTTC
TRBV5-1	NA	TRBJ2-1	NA	15	CASSADPPGVNEQFF	TGCGCCAGCAGCGCTGACCCACCGGGGGTCAATGAGCAGTTCTTC
TRBV19	TRBD1	TRBJ2-2	NA	17	CASSKRQGASGTGELFF	TGTGCCAGTAGTAAGAGACAGGGGGCCTCGGGGACCGGGGAGCTGTTTTTT
TRBV27	NA	TRBJ2-2	NA	14	CASSNYANTGELFF	TGTGCCAGCTCTAACTACGCGAACACCGGGGAGCTGTTTTTT
TRBV19	TRBD1	TRBJ1-1	NA	18	CASSFGQGLGMLNTEAFF	TGTGCCAGTAGTTTTGGACAGGGCTTGGGGATGTTGAACACTGAAGCTTTCTTT
TRBV7-3	NA	TRBJ1-6	NA	14	CASSFGGSGSPLHF	TGTGCCAGCAGCTTTGGGGGTAGTGGTTCACCCCTCCACTTT
TRBV12-3/TRBV12-4	NA	TRBJ2-3	NA	13	CASSLDLTDTQYF	TGTGCCAGCAGTTTAGACCTCACAGATACGCAGTATTTT
TRBV3-1/TRBV3-2	NA	TRBJ2-4	NA	17	CASSPMTEGEVKNIQYF	TGTGCCAGCAGCCCAATGACAGAAGGGGAAGTCAAAAACATTCAGTACTTC
TRBV2	NA	TRBJ2-3	once	11	CASSTTDTQYF	TGTGCCAGCAGTACAACAGATACGCAGTATTTT
TRBV21-1	NA	TRBJ1-6	NA	13	CASSKTVDSPLHF	TGTGCCAGCAGCAAAACAGTGGATTCACCCCTCCACTTT
TRBV9	NA	TRBJ2-2	NA	16	CASTLMGGQNTGELFF	TGTGCCAGCACCTTAATGGGGGGGCAAAACACCGGGGAGCTGTTTTTT
TRBV5-4	NA	TRBJ2-3	once	15	CASSLVSLGSDTQYF	TGTGCCAGCAGCTTGGTCTCCTTGGGCTCAGATACGCAGTATTTT
TRBV12-3/TRBV12-4	NA	TRBJ1-3	NA	13	CASRVPGRNTIYF	TGTGCCAGCAGGGTACCTGGGCGAAACACCATATATTTT
TRBV12-3/TRBV12-4	NA	TRBJ1-4	NA	11	CASSYYEKLFF	TGTGCCAGCAGTTATTATGAAAAACTGTTTTTT
TRBV6-5	TRBD1	TRBJ2-5	NA	13	CASCLGGGETQYF	TGTGCCAGCTGCTTAGGGGGCGGGGAGACCCAGTACTTC
TRBV6-1	NA	TRBJ1-2	few	13	CASSERRNYGYTF	TGTGCCAGCAGTGAAAGAAGGAACTATGGCTACACCTTC
TRBV5-1	NA	TRBJ2-2	NA	15	CASSSGLKNTGELFF	TGCGCCAGCAGCTCCGGACTGAAGAACACCGGGGAGCTGTTTTTT
TRBV24-1	NA	TRBJ2-2	once	16	CATSDLSRANTGELFF	TGTGCCACCAGTGATTTGTCCAGGGCGAACACCGGGGAGCTGTTTTTT
TRBV12-3/TRBV12-4	NA	TRBJ1-2	NA	13	CASGGIRGYGYTF	TGTGCCAGCGGCGGGATTCGGGGCTATGGCTACACCTTC
TRBV10-3	TRBD1	TRBJ1-2	NA	13	CAMVRDRSSGYTF	TGTGCCATGGTTAGGGACAGGTCAAGTGGCTACACCTTC
TRBV10-3	NA	TRBJ2-2	NA	13	CAIGRGVAGELFF	TGTGCCATCGGTCGAGGGGTCGCCGGGGAGCTGTTTTTT
TRBV14	TRBD1	TRBJ1-1	few	13	CASSQTGATEAFF	TGTGCCAGCAGCCAGACAGGGGCCACTGAAGCTTTCTTT
TRBV6-5	TRBD2	TRBJ2-3	NA	16	CASSFGLAGGTDTQYF	TGCGCCAGCAGTTTTGGACTAGCGGGGGGCACAGATACGCAGTATTTT
TRBV14	NA	TRBJ1-6	NA	13	CASSPTRDSPLHF	TGTGCCAGCAGCCCGACCCGTGATTCACCCCTCCACTTT
TRBV27	NA	TRBJ2-1	NA	13	CASSPRHNNEQFF	TGTGCCAGCTCCCCCCGGCACAACAATGAGCAGTTCTTC